These 27 T cell receptor beta chains originate from one sample sequenced in a study of cytomegalovirus exposure and HLA in healthy donors. PCR employed 60 Vbeta and 13 Jbeta primers. The table came from immunoSEQ multiplex PCR; TCRdb's copy has only in-frame clones and leaves some out. This sample contains fewer than 50,000 clones. Sequencing was done on a sample of PBMCs. These receptors were obtained from a male donor in good health and CMV-seronegative.

This chain links TRBV2 with TRBJ1-5; D is undetermined. The CDR3 loop spans 12 amino acids. Germline lookup yields CDR1 SNHLY and CDR2 FYNNEI. V lost 4 bases, J lost 6 bases, and 7 bases lay in between. CDR3 sequence reads: CASSGRGQPQHF. CDR3 nucleotide sequence: TGTGCCAGCAGTGGACGGGGTCAGCCCCAGCATTTT.

The J gene is TRBJ1-2, the V gene TRBV6-5; D not certain. Trimming took off 2 bases at V and 2 bases at J, with 6 bases between the two ends. Germline CDR1 is MNHEY and CDR2 is SVGAGI. The CDR3 totals 13 residues. CDR3 in DNA: TGTGCCAGCAGTTACCGGGAGAACTATGGCTACACCTTC. Its protein is CASSYRENYGYTF.

CDR3 amino acids: CASSSPSGRPARSSYNEQFF. CDR3 sequence (DNA): TGTGCCAGCAGCTCCCCTAGCGGGAGGCCAGCACGAAGCTCCTACAATGAGCAGTTCTTC. V is TRBV5-4 and J is TRBJ2-1, with 11 bases identical to TRBD2. The V and J ends lost 3 bases and 0 bases, in that order; junction bases with no gene match: 14. The CDR3 is 20 amino acids. Germline V gene sequence: CDR1 SGHNT, CDR2 YYREEE (reference sequence).

The chain combines TRBV5-5 with TRBJ2-7; D may be TRBD2 (7 bases). Germline CDR1 SGHKS, CDR2 YYEKEE (reference sequence). The length of the CDR3 is 18 residues. V lost 1 base, J lost 0 bases, and 20 bases lay in between. CDR3 DNA: TGTGCCAGCAGCTTGCTGGCTAGCGGAGGGGGGCTCTCCTACGAGCAGTACTTC. Its translation: CASSLLASGGGLSYEQYF.

This chain uses TRBV28 with TRBJ2-3; 8 nucleotides match TRBD2. V lost 1 base to trimming and J lost 8 bases; unmatched junction nucleotides: 5. Germline V gives CDR1 MDHEN, CDR2 SYDVKM. CDR3 size: 14 residues. CDR3 sequence (DNA): TGTGCCAGCAGTTTATCCAGCGGGAGTGGTACGCAGTATTTT. It specifies CASSLSSGSGTQYF.

The chain carries TRBV6-1 and TRBJ2-1, with TRBD2 matching over 8 bases. The germline V gene encodes CDR1 MNHNS and CDR2 SASEGT. J was trimmed by 8 bases and V by 2 bases; bases with no gene match: 11. This CDR3 is built from 16 residues. This CDR3 reads CASSERVAGLVDEQFF. CDR3 in DNA: TGTGCCAGCAGTGAACGAGTAGCGGGATTGGTGGATGAGCAGTTCTTC.

The rearrangement joins TRBV2 to TRBJ2-3; 8 bases are shared with TRBD1. Germline V gene sequence: CDR1 SNHLY, CDR2 FYNNEI. Trimming at V came to 10 bases and at J to 3 bases, leaving 3 bases not matched to a gene. This CDR3 comprises 12 residues. CDR3 region: CANNRGTDTQYF. In DNA form, the CDR3 reads TGTGCCAACAACAGGGGGACAGATACGCAGTATTTT. The variable domain in full, with the rest retrieved from reference TRBV2 and TRBJ2-3, is EPEVTQTPSHQVTQMGQEVILRCVPISNHLYFYWYRQILGQKVEFLVSFYNNEISEKSEIFDDQFSVERPDGSNFTLKIRSTKLEDSAMYFCANNRGTDTQYFGPGTRLTVL.

The rearrangement joins TRBV21-1 to TRBJ2-5; the table's D call of TRBD1 was not tested on the DNA. TRBV21-1 is a known pseudogene. The CDR3 totals 15 residues. CDR3 protein: CASSALQGGKETQYF. DNA of the CDR3: TGTGCCAGCAGCGCCTTACAGGGGGGTAAAGAGACCCAGTACTTC.

The rearrangement joins TRBV30 to TRBJ2-7, with D tentatively TRBD2 (5 bases). This CDR3 comprises 14 residues. The V and J ends lost 3 bases and 2 bases respectively, with 14 bases between them. Looked up from germline, CDR1 is GTSNPN and CDR2 is SVGIG (reference sequence). Here the CDR3 reads CAWRKGAFPYEQYF. The CDR3 DNA reads as TGTGCCTGGAGGAAGGGAGCCTTCCCCTACGAGCAGTACTTC.

V and J are TRBV7-6 and TRBJ2-2, with a possible D match to TRBD1 (5 bases). Germline-derived CDR1 and CDR2 are SGHVS and FNYEAQ. The CDR3 is 13 residues long. The V and J ends lost 1 base and 10 bases respectively, with 10 bases between them. CDR3 sequence (DNA): TGTGCCAGCAGCTTAGATCAGGGCGAGGAGCTGTTTTTT. Protein sequence: CASSLDQGEELFF.

The chain employs TRBV7-9 and TRBJ1-1; no clear D. The CDR3 runs 15 residues. Trimming took 2 bases from V and 4 from J, leaving 14 bases between them. The V gene's germline CDR1 is SEHNR and CDR2 FQNEAQ (reference sequence). For the CDR3, the DNA is TGTGCCAGCAGCTTAATAACACACCGGGGCACTGAAGCTTTCTTT. Protein sequence: CASSLITHRGTEAFF.

This sequence joins TRBV28 and TRBJ2-5; TRBD2 matches at 9 bases. CDR3 length: 19 amino acids. The trim removed 4 bases at V and 2 bases at J, leaving 17 bases unmatched. In germline, CDR1 is MDHEN, CDR2 SYDVKM. The CDR3 protein is CASSSYRRFSSGKQETQYF. The CDR3 nucleotides are TGTGCCAGCAGTTCCTACCGACGGTTCTCTAGCGGGAAACAAGAGACCCAGTACTTC.

This chain connects TRBV18 to TRBJ1-1; 11 bases map to TRBD1. CDR1 and CDR2 (germline): KGHSH, LQKENI. The CDR3 is made up of 15 amino acids. V was pared by 3 bases and J by 0 bases, with 0 bases of the junction left unmatched. CDR3 residues: CASSPGQGVNTEAFF. As DNA, the CDR3 is TGTGCCAGCTCACCGGGACAGGGGGTGAACACTGAAGCTTTCTTT.

The chain joins TRBV7-6 to TRBJ2-7; tentative D call: TRBD2 (5 bases). CDR1 and CDR2 (germline): SGHVS, FNYEAQ. Trimming left V 6 bases short and J 3 bases short, with 9 bases between. The CDR3 contains 12 residues. This chain's CDR3 is CASSPGFYEQYF. In nucleotides, the CDR3 is TGTGCCAGCAGTCCGGGGTTCTACGAGCAGTACTTC.

The V and J genes are TRBV4-1 and TRBJ2-7; D uncertain. V was cut by 0 bases and J by 2 bases, with 8 bases left in between. Germline V gives CDR1 MGHRA, CDR2 YSYEKL. This CDR3 comprises 14 residues. The CDR3 nucleotides are TGCGCCAGCAGCCAAGATGACACCGCCTACGAGCAGTACTTC. The encoded protein is CASSQDDTAYEQYF.

The chain uses TRBV5-1 and TRBJ2-3; 12 nucleotides line up with TRBD1. The CDR3 extends over 15 amino acids. Trimming cost V 5 bases and J 7 bases; bases outside gene matches: 8. Germline V CDR1 and CDR2: SGHRS, YFSETQ. The CDR3 is CASRPLGQGANTQYF. The CDR3 DNA is TGCGCCAGCAGGCCACTGGGACAGGGGGCAAATACGCAGTATTTT.

V and J are TRBV9 and TRBJ1-1; possibly TRBD1 for D (6 bases). Trimming removed 0 bases from V and 10 bases from J, with 19 bases in between. The CDR3 spans 15 residues. Germline V gene sequence: CDR1 SGDLS, CDR2 YYNGEE. CDR3 nucleotides: TGTGCCAGCAGCGTAGGGACAGAACGTTTAAACGGAGCTTTCTTT. This translates into CASSVGTERLNGAFF.

The chain has TRBV2 and TRBJ2-7; 10 positions match TRBD2. The CDR3 length is 16 residues. Per the germline V gene, CDR1 is SNHLY and CDR2 is FYNNEI. After removal of 5 bases from V and 0 bases from J, the junction contained 7 bases not matched to a gene. The CDR3 loop reads CASSPILAGSSYEQYF. As DNA, the CDR3 is TGTGCCAGCAGTCCCATACTAGCGGGGAGCTCCTACGAGCAGTACTTC.

The chain has TRBV15 and TRBJ2-3; D ambiguous. The V end lost 0 bases, the J end lost 0 bases, and 4 bases lay between the germline ends. The CDR3 loop spans 14 amino acids. The germline V gene encodes CDR1 LNHNV and CDR2 YYDKDF (reference sequence). CDR3 nucleotides: TGTGCCACCAGCAGAGAACTGAGCACAGATACGCAGTATTTT. Translated: CATSRELSTDTQYF.

J is TRBJ2-1 and V is TRBV29-1; D not resolved. The CDR3 loop spans 16 amino acids. Trimming removed 0 bases at V and 0 bases at J, with 12 bases between. CDR1 and CDR2 (germline): SQVTM, ANQGSEA. This CDR3 reads CSVEDPLLSSYNEQFF. In nucleotides, the CDR3 is TGCAGCGTTGAAGACCCCCTATTGAGCTCCTACAATGAGCAGTTCTTC.

The chain uses TRBV6-1 and TRBJ2-7, with a possible D match to TRBD2 (5 bases). Germline CDR1 is MNHNS and CDR2 is SASEGT. The CDR3 sequence is 13 residues long. V dropped 8 bases and J dropped 5 bases, with 16 bases sitting between them. The CDR3 DNA reads as TGTGCCAGCGCGGGCCAACACGGGGACGAGCAGTACTTC. It encodes CASAGQHGDEQYF.

This rearrangement joins TRBV12-5 to TRBJ1-1; a weak D match, TRBD1 (6 bases). Deletions cut 1 base from V and 8 bases from J, with 11 bases between. The CDR3 has 13 amino acids. Germline V lookup: CDR1 LGHNT, CDR2 FRNRAP. DNA of the CDR3: TGTGCTAGTGGTTTGGCTACCGGGACAGAAGCTTTCTTT. Translation: CASGLATGTEAFF.

This chain connects TRBV15 to TRBJ2-5; 14 bases are shared with TRBD2. The germline CDR1 and CDR2 sequences are LNHNV and YYDKDF (reference sequence). Germline trimming cut 3 bases from V and 5 bases from J; bases unmatched to any gene: 5. The length of the CDR3 is 16 residues. The CDR3 loop reads CATSSGTSGSPETQYF. The CDR3 DNA reads TGTGCCACCAGCAGTGGGACTAGCGGGAGTCCGGAGACCCAGTACTTC.

This chain connects TRBV19 to TRBJ1-2; 8 bases align to TRBD1. Germline trimming cut 4 bases from V and 5 bases from J; bases unmatched to any gene: 9. This CDR3 comprises 15 residues. Per germline, CDR1 LNHDA and CDR2 SQIVND (reference sequence). Written as DNA, the CDR3 is TGTGCCAGTAGTAACTTCGGACAGGGTTCTTATGGCTACACCTTC. Translation gives CASSNFGQGSYGYTF.

The chain uses TRBV9 and TRBJ1-6; unclear D gene. Germline V gives CDR1 SGDLS, CDR2 YYNGEE. V was clipped by 4 bases and J by 7 bases, with 12 bases between them. The CDR3 is 14 residues long. CDR3 protein: CASSPWGANSPLHF. For the CDR3, the DNA is TGTGCCAGCAGCCCTTGGGGAGCAAATTCACCCCTCCACTTT.

The gene calls are TRBV18 and TRBJ1-5; the D gene is possibly TRBD1 (5 bases). V was cut by 6 bases and J by 5 bases, with 14 bases left in between. CDR1 KGHSH and CDR2 LQKENI come from the germline V gene. This CDR3 comprises 14 residues. The DNA of the CDR3 is TGTGCCAGCTCTAGGTCAGGGAGGGATCAGCCCCAGCATTTT. As protein: CASSRSGRDQPQHF.

The chain uses TRBV6-4 and TRBJ2-7; D may be TRBD1 (6 bases). The germline CDR1 and CDR2 sequences are MRHNA and SNTAGT. The CDR3 is 15 amino acids. V was pared by 5 bases and J by 2 bases, with 16 bases between. This CDR3 is CASSQSKGVPYEQYF. CDR3 in DNA: TGTGCCAGCAGTCAATCCAAGGGGGTCCCCTACGAGCAGTACTTC.